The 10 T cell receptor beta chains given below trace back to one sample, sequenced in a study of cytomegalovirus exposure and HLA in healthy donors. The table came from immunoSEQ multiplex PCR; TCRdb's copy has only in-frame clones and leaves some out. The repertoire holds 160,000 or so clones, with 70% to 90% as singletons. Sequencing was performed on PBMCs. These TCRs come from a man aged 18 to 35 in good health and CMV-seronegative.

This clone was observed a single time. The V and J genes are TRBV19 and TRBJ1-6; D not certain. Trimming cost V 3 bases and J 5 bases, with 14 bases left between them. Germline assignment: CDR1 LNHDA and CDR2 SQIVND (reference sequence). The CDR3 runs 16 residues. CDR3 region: CASSMLLQINNSPLHF. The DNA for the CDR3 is TGTGCCAGTAGTATGTTGCTCCAGATTAATAATTCACCCCTCCACTTT.

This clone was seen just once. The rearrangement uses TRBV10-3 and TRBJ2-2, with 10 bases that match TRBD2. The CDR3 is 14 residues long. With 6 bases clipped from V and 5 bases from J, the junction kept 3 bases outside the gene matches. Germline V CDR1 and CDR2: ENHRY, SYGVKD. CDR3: CAIRAGGQTGELFF. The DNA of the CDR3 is TGTGCCATCAGAGCGGGAGGGCAAACCGGGGAGCTGTTTTTT.

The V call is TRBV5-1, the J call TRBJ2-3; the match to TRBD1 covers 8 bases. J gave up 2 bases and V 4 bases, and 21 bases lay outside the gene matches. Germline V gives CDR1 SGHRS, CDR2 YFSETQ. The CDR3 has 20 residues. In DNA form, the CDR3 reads TGCGCCAGCAGCGAAGCGTACCCTCGCATGCAGGGGGCGAACACAGATACGCAGTATTTT. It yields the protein CASSEAYPRMQGANTDTQYF.

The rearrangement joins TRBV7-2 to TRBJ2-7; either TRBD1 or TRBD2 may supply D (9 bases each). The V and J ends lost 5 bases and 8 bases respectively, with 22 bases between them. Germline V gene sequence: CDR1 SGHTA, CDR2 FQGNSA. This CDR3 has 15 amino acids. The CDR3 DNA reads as TGTGCCAGCAGCACAGGGGGCGCGGGAGGGCCTAAGCAGTACTTC. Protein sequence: CASSTGGAGGPKQYF.

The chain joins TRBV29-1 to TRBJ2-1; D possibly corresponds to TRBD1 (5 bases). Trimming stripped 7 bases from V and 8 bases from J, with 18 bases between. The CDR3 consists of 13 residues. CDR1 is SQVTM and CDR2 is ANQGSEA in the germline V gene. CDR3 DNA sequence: TGCAGCGCCGCGCGACAGCCGGTCGATGAGCAGTTCTTC. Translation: CSAARQPVDEQFF.

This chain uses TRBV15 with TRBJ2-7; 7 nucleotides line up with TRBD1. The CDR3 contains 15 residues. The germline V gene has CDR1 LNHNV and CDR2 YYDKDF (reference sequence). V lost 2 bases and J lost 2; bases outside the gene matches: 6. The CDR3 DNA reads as TGTGCCACCAGCAGAAGACAGGGCCTACCCTACGAGCAGTACTTC. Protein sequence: CATSRRQGLPYEQYF.

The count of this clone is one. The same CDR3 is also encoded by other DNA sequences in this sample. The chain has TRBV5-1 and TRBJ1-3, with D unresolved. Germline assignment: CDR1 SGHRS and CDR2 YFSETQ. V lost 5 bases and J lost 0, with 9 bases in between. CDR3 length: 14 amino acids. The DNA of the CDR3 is TGCGCCAGCAGTTTCTCGGGCTCTGGAAACACCATATATTTT. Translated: CASSFSGSGNTIYF.

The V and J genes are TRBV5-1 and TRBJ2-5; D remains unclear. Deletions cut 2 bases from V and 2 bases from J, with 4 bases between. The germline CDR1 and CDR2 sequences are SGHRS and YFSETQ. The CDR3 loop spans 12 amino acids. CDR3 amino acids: CASSFFQETQYF. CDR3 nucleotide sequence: TGCGCCAGCAGCTTCTTTCAAGAGACCCAGTACTTC.

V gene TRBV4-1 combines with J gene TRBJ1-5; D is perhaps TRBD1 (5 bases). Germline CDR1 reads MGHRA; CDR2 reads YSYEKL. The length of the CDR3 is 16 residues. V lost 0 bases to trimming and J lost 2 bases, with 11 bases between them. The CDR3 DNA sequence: TGCGCCAGCAGCCAAGATGGGGGAGGGGGCAATCAGCCCCAGCATTTT. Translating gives CASSQDGGGGNQPQHF.

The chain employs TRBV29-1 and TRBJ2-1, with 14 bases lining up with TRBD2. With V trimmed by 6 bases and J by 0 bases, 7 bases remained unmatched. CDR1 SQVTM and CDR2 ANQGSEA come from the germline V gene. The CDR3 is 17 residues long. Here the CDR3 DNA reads TGCAGCGTCCAAGGACTAGCGGGGGGCCCCTCCTACAATGAGCAGTTCTTC. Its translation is CSVQGLAGGPSYNEQFF.